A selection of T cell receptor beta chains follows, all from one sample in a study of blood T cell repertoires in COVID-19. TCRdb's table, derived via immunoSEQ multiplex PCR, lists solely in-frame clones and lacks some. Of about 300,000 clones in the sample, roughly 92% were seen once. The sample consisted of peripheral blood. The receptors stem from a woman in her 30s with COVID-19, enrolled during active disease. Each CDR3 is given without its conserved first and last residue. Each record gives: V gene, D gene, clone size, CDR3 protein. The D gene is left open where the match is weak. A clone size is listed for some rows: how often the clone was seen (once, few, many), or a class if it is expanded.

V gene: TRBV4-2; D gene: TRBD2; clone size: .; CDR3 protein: ASSQETGVLGLAGVDTQY
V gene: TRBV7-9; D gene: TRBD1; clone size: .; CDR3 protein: ASSRDRQETQY
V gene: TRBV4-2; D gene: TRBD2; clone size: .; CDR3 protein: ASSQEVAGGYTGELF
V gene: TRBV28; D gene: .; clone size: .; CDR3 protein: ASSFPEAATDTQY
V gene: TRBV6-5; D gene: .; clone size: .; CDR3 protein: ASRTTHGANYGYT
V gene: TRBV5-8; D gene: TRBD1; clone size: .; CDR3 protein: ASSLSLTGTSTEAF
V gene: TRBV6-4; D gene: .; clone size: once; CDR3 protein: ASGETPGLWPQH
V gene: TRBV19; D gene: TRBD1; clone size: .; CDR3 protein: ASGQGAIYEQY
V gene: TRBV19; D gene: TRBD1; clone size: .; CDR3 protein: ASSQGTGDYEQY
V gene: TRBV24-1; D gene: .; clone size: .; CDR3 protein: ATRTGGNSPLH
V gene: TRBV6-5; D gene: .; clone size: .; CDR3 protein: ASSQNAGLDTEAF
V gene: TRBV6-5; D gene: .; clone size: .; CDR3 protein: ASSYSTLGEQY
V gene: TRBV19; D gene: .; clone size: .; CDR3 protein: ASSILGLENLGQPQH
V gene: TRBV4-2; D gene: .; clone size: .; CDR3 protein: ASSQVPSGFTGELF
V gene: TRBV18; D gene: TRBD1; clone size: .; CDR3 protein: ASSKTGPNYGYT
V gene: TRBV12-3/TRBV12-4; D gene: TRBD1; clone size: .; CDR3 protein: ASSLVEGAGT